Following are 9 T cell receptor beta chains from one sample sequenced in a study of neurological immune-mediated disorders (dated by TCRdb to 2018 to 2020). Library preparation used 5' RACE. TCRdb names Illumina HiSeq 2500 as the instrument used. The public reads were run again by TCRdb, first through fastp at Q25 and then through MiXCR, and only productive beta chains were kept. Each record represents a unique CDR3 protein, reported with the most common genes and DNA among its rows. The sample table holds 20,000 to 30,000 distinct CDR3 sequences, of which approximately 13% were seen once. Of the sample, about an eighth is held by the ten largest clones. The sequenced sample consisted of PBMCs. The source of these receptors is a woman aged 60 to 75 with HTLV-1-associated myelopathy (HAM/TSP).

On this clonotype itself: The CDR3 does not end in the conserved phenylalanine or tryptophan, so this is likely a read error. The V call is TRBV19, the J call TRBJ2-4; TRBD1 is a possible D gene (5 bases). V was shortened by 4 bases and J by 0 bases, with 7 bases between the two germline ends. The V gene's germline CDR1 is LNHDA and CDR2 SQIVND (reference sequence). The CDR3 has 14 residues. CDR3 sequence (DNA): TGTGCCAGTAGTAATCAGGGAGCCAAAAACATTCAGTACCTC. Translating gives CASSNQGAKNIQYL.

This clonotype has ten or more counts. The chain links TRBV20-1 to TRBJ1-5; D uncertain. Germline CDR1 DFQATT, CDR2 SNEGSKA (reference sequence). The CDR3 loop spans 12 amino acids. Trimming shortened V by 4 bases and J by 4 bases, and 8 bases separated the two germline ends. The CDR3 DNA follows: TGCAGTGCTACAGAACCTAATCAGCCCCAGCATTTT. It encodes CSATEPNQPQHF.

This clonotype has ten or more counts. V is TRBV20-1 and J is TRBJ2-1; 12 bases are a match to TRBD2. Germline V lookup: CDR1 DFQATT, CDR2 SNEGSKA (reference sequence). The CDR3 consists of 14 residues. The V and J ends lost 4 bases and 8 bases, in that order; junction bases with no gene match: 6. The CDR3 DNA reads as TGCAGTGCTACCGGACTAGCGGGGTGGGATGAGCAGTTCTTC. It yields the protein CSATGLAGWDEQFF.

This clonotype occurred many times. V usage is TRBV5-1 and J usage is TRBJ1-1, with 8 nucleotides matching TRBD1. Per the germline V gene, CDR1 is SGHRS and CDR2 is YFSETQ. The V and J ends lost 0 bases and 7 bases, in that order; junction bases with no gene match: 2. This CDR3 is 13 amino acids long. The DNA for the CDR3 is TGCGCCAGCAGCTTGGGGACAGGGAGTGAAGCTTTCTTT. Encoded protein: CASSLGTGSEAFF. The full variable domain, with the rest looked up from reference TRBV5-1 and TRBJ1-1, is KAGVTQTPRYLIKTRGQQVTLSCSPISGHRSVSWYQQTPGQGLQFLFEYFSETQRNKGNFPGRFSGRQFSNSRSEMNVSTLELGDSALYLCASSLGTGSEAFFGQGTRLTVV.

Many counts were recorded for this clonotype. The CDR3 DNA reads as TGCGCCAGCAGCTTGACATTCGGCACTGAAGCTTTCTTT. Translating it yields CASSLTFGTEAFF. The rearrangement links TRBV5-1 to TRBJ1-1, with D unclear. Between the trimmed V and J ends, which lost 1 base and 4 bases, there was a span of 8 bases. This CDR3 contains 13 residues. Germline V lookup: CDR1 SGHRS, CDR2 YFSETQ. Full variable domain (remainder filled in from reference TRBV5-1 and TRBJ1-1): KAGVTQTPRYLIKTRGQQVTLSCSPISGHRSVSWYQQTPGQGLQFLFEYFSETQRNKGNFPGRFSGRQFSNSRSEMNVSTLELGDSALYLCASSLTFGTEAFFGQGTRLTVV.

The genes are TRBV5-1 and TRBJ2-1, with D perhaps being TRBD1 or TRBD2 (5 bases each). The CDR3 contains 15 residues. The germline V gene has CDR1 SGHRS and CDR2 YFSETQ. V gave up 7 bases and J gave up 6 bases, with 20 bases separating them. CDR3 residues: CASGVTGKGVNEQFF. The DNA of the CDR3 is TGCGCCAGCGGCGTAACCGGGAAAGGGGTCAATGAGCAGTTCTTC.

This clonotype has only a few counts. The chain combines TRBV14 with TRBJ2-7; TRBD1 matches 9 bases. V shed 5 bases and J 5 bases; nucleotides not matched to a gene: 10. This CDR3 region has 15 residues. The germline V gene encodes CDR1 SGHDN and CDR2 FVKESK. Here the CDR3 reads CASSTPGQGIDEQYF. The CDR3 DNA follows: TGTGCCAGCAGCACGCCGGGACAGGGTATCGACGAGCAGTACTTC.

This clonotype occurred many times. V is TRBV20-1 and J is TRBJ2-5, with unresolved D. Trimming cost V 2 bases and J 0 bases, with 10 bases left between them. The CDR3 totals 14 residues. From germline, CDR1 is DFQATT and CDR2 SNEGSKA (reference sequence). The CDR3 loop is CSARSLEYQETQYF. The CDR3 DNA is TGCAGTGCTAGATCCTTAGAGTACCAAGAGACCCAGTACTTC.

The chain joins TRBV19 to TRBJ2-7; D uncertain. From germline, CDR1 is LNHDA and CDR2 SQIVND (reference sequence). The germline V and J ends were trimmed by 5 bases and 3 bases, with 11 bases remaining between them. This CDR3 spans 13 amino acids. CDR3 protein: CASSSYYNYEQYF. The CDR3 bases are TGTGCCAGTAGTTCATACTATAACTACGAGCAGTACTTC.